This T cell receptor beta chain came from a study of tumor-infiltrating lymphocytes in primary liver carcinoma. CDR3 length equals 15 residues. Germline V gene sequence: CDR1 MNHNS, CDR2 SASEGT. Total RNA and DNA came together from around 18-30 mg of bulk tissue without cell sorting. TCR beta cDNA was made from 500 ng total RNA with a constant-region primer. Slightly modified ARM-PCR, run as three nested multiplex PCR rounds, produced the TCR beta libraries. Two initial PCR rounds of ten to eleven cycles each paired TRBV1-TRBV30 forward primers with a C-beta reverse primer. TCRdb independently ran MiXCR on the multiplex PCR reads; one entry per CDR3 protein. The sample holds around 80,000 distinct CDR3 sequences; 65% to 75% are singletons and the top ten take roughly 28%. In regard to this clonotype: One end of the junction is discordant with germline, which a read error may explain.

This sequence was found in a man aged 40-49 years with primary liver carcinoma and hepatitis B virus infection. The sample comprised tumor-adjacent normal liver tissue. The chain has TRBV6-1 and TRBJ1-1, with D unclear. The CDR3: CASSEPRVGRMAAFF. For the CDR3, the DNA is TGCGCCAGCAGTGAGCCCCGGGTCGGTCGGATGGCAGCTTTCTTT.